The 28 T cell receptor beta chains presented below share a single source sample, sequenced in a study of cytomegalovirus exposure and HLA in healthy donors. The PCR ran on 60 Vbeta and 13 Jbeta primers. Some clones are missing from TCRdb's copy, which holds only in-frame ones; the method was immunoSEQ multiplex PCR. The table shows 210,000 or so clones, with about 80% occurring only once. Sequenced sample: PBMCs. The receptors derive from a man between 18 and 29 years old in good health and CMV-seronegative.

The V gene is TRBV7-9, the J gene TRBJ2-5, with D possibly matching TRBD2 (6 bases). The V end lost 5 bases, the J end lost 1 base, and 14 bases lay between the germline ends. CDR1 SEHNR and CDR2 FQNEAQ come from the germline V gene (reference sequence). This CDR3 is 15 amino acids long. CDR3 sequence reads: CASSARRGLQETQYF. Here the CDR3 DNA reads TGTGCCAGCAGCGCGAGACGGGGACTCCAAGAGACCCAGTACTTC.

The chain is built from TRBV28 and TRBJ1-3; 7 nucleotides agree with TRBD1. V was pared by 6 bases and J by 2 bases, with 4 bases of the junction left unmatched. Germline CDR1 reads MDHEN; CDR2 reads SYDVKM. This CDR3 region has 14 residues. CDR3 protein: CASRATGTGNTIYF. CDR3 bases: TGTGCCAGCAGGGCGACAGGGACTGGAAACACCATATATTTT.

V and J are TRBV7-9 and TRBJ1-2; D is ambiguous. V dropped 4 bases and J dropped 3 bases, with 6 bases sitting between them. This CDR3 contains 12 residues. CDR1 and CDR2 (germline): SEHNR, FQNEAQ (reference sequence). The CDR3 loop reads CASSYTHYGYTF. In nucleotides, the CDR3 is TGTGCCAGCAGCTATACTCACTATGGCTACACCTTC.

V gene TRBV10-3 combines with J gene TRBJ2-3; TRBD2 might be the D (5 bases). The V gene's germline CDR1 is ENHRY and CDR2 SYGVKD. Trimming removed 5 bases at V and 1 base at J, with 16 bases between. CDR3 length equals 16 residues. The CDR3 spells CAISLREGMGTDTQYF. CDR3 nucleotide sequence: TGTGCCATCAGTTTAAGAGAGGGTATGGGCACAGATACGCAGTATTTT.

The table lists this clone with a few counts. The chain is built from TRBV6-5 and TRBJ1-1, with D unclear. The CDR3 has 14 amino acids. Germline V gives CDR1 MNHEY, CDR2 SVGAGI. Trimming removed 0 bases from V and 3 bases from J, with 8 bases in between. The CDR3 region has the DNA TGTGCCAGCAGTTACTCGATGGGAGACACTGAAGCTTTCTTT. Protein product: CASSYSMGDTEAFF.

The gene calls are TRBV5-4 and TRBJ1-2; D not certain. Trimming took off 0 bases at V and 6 bases at J, with 12 bases between the two ends. The CDR3 runs to 14 residues. Germline-derived CDR1 and CDR2 are SGHNT and YYREEE (reference sequence). The CDR3 reads CASSLVAGIDGYTF. CDR3 sequence (DNA): TGTGCCAGCAGCTTGGTGGCTGGTATTGATGGCTACACCTTC.

V gene TRBV19 combines with J gene TRBJ2-2; 8 bases map to TRBD1. CDR1 LNHDA and CDR2 SQIVND come from the germline V gene (reference sequence). This CDR3 is built from 15 residues. Trimming cost V 2 bases and J 6 bases; bases outside gene matches: 5. The CDR3 sequence: CASSIPWTGSGELFF. The CDR3 nucleotides read TGTGCCAGTAGTATACCATGGACAGGGTCCGGGGAGCTGTTTTTT.

This chain links TRBV28 with TRBJ2-5; 7 nucleotides agree with TRBD2. This CDR3 has 13 amino acids. The ends lost 7 bases at V and 3 bases at J; junction bases unmatched: 5. Germline lookup yields CDR1 MDHEN and CDR2 SYDVKM. CDR3 amino acids: CASTVGGKETQYF. CDR3 coding DNA: TGTGCCAGCACCGTGGGGGGGAAAGAGACCCAGTACTTC.

In its sample, this clone was seen once. V gene TRBV20-1 combines with J gene TRBJ1-1; D unclear. Trimming cost V 5 bases and J 11 bases, with 15 bases left between them. Germline CDR1 is DFQATT and CDR2 is SNEGSKA (reference sequence). This CDR3 has 11 amino acids. This CDR3 reads CSAPELEDAFF. CDR3 DNA sequence: TGCAGTGCTCCAGAACTAGAAGACGCTTTCTTT.

This sequence joins TRBV7-9 and TRBJ2-7; 15 bases agree with TRBD2. The CDR3 is 16 amino acids. Per germline, CDR1 SEHNR and CDR2 FQNEAQ (reference sequence). The V and J ends lost 3 bases and 6 bases, in that order; junction bases with no gene match: 6. The CDR3 sequence: CASSLGLAGGGSEQYF. CDR3 DNA sequence: TGTGCCAGCAGCTTGGGACTAGCGGGAGGCGGGAGCGAGCAGTACTTC.

V and J are TRBV7-6 and TRBJ2-1; the D is unclear. V lost 4 bases and J 5 bases, leaving 12 bases between the germline ends. Germline CDR1 SGHVS, CDR2 FNYEAQ. This CDR3 has 14 amino acids. DNA of the CDR3: TGTGCCAGCAGCTCCCGTGTCCTCGACAATGAGCAGTTCTTC. Encoded protein: CASSSRVLDNEQFF.

V gene TRBV11-2 combines with J gene TRBJ1-4, with a possible D match to TRBD1 (5 bases). The CDR3 contains 14 residues. The germline CDR1 and CDR2 sequences are SGHAT and FQNNGV. V gave up 4 bases and J gave up 8 bases, with 14 bases separating them. The CDR3 nucleotides are TGTGCCAGCAGCTCCGTGGGGGGTTCCGAAAAACTGTTTTTT. Amino acids: CASSSVGGSEKLFF.

The J gene is TRBJ2-4, the V gene TRBV29-1; weak D call: TRBD2 (7 bases). V lost 5 bases and J 1 base, leaving 18 bases between the germline ends. This CDR3 spans 16 amino acids. Looked up from germline, CDR1 is SQVTM and CDR2 is ANQGSEA. The CDR3: CSVRLSGGPAKNIQYF. CDR3 nucleotides: TGCAGCGTTCGTTTGTCCGGGGGGCCGGCCAAAAACATTCAGTACTTC.

The V gene is TRBV5-6, the J gene TRBJ2-7; 7 bases are a match to TRBD2. The CDR3 has 16 residues. Germline CDR1 is SGHDT and CDR2 is YYEEEE. V was clipped by 4 bases and J by 3 bases; unmatched bases: 13. CDR3 sequence reads: CASSTGGGGPRYEQYF. CDR3 coding DNA: TGTGCCAGCAGCACGGGTGGGGGAGGGCCGCGCTACGAGCAGTACTTC.

The V and J genes are TRBV7-3 and TRBJ2-3, with TRBD2 matching 11 bases. Losses at the gene ends were 3 bases for V and 4 bases for J; bases not matched to a gene: 9. CDR3 length equals 17 residues. Germline V gives CDR1 SGHTA, CDR2 FQGTGA. The CDR3 protein is CASSFSLAGGRADTQYF. The CDR3 bases are TGTGCCAGCAGCTTCTCTCTAGCGGGGGGTAGGGCAGATACGCAGTATTTT.

The V and J genes are TRBV6-6 and TRBJ1-6; perhaps TRBD1 as D (6 bases). Trimming pared 6 bases from V and 7 bases from J, leaving 13 bases between. Germline CDR1 and CDR2: MNHNY and SVGAGI (reference sequence). The CDR3 has 14 residues. For the CDR3, the DNA is TGTGCCAGCAGGATGGGGGGGGCCAATTCACCCCTCCACTTT. This encodes CASRMGGANSPLHF.

The chain recombines TRBV29-1 with TRBJ1-4; 10 bases fit TRBD1. There are 15 residues in the CDR3. Germline V gives CDR1 SQVTM, CDR2 ANQGSEA. V was pared by 3 bases and J by 8 bases, with 9 bases of the junction left unmatched. The CDR3 reads CSVDGGTGEEEKLFF. DNA of the CDR3: TGCAGCGTTGACGGTGGGACAGGGGAGGAGGAAAAACTGTTTTTT.

The rearrangement joins TRBV27 to TRBJ1-5, with 7 positions matching TRBD1. Per germline, CDR1 MNHEY and CDR2 SMNVEV (reference sequence). After removal of 8 bases from V and 3 bases from J, the junction contained 10 bases not matched to a gene. This CDR3 contains 15 residues. This CDR3 reads CASSRDRHVNQPQHF. The CDR3 DNA is TGTGCCAGCTCCCGGGACAGACATGTCAATCAGCCCCAGCATTTT.

Comment on this clone: Other DNA sequences from this sample encode an identical CDR3 as well. The chain links TRBV18 to TRBJ1-5; D not resolved. Trimming took 2 bases from V and 1 from J, leaving 9 bases between them. This CDR3 has 15 residues. Looked up from germline, CDR1 is KGHSH and CDR2 is LQKENI. CDR3 DNA sequence: TGTGCCAGCTCACCAGAACCCGGGAGCAATCAGCCCCAGCATTTT. This gives the protein CASSPEPGSNQPQHF.

The chain carries TRBV18 and TRBJ2-3; D is perhaps TRBD1 (5 bases). The ends were cut back, 4 bases at V and 2 bases at J, with 25 bases in the middle. This CDR3 spans 19 amino acids. CDR1 and CDR2 (germline): KGHSH, LQKENI. CDR3 loop: CASSQAVSLIQDPTDTQYF. CDR3 nucleotides: TGTGCCAGCTCACAAGCCGTTTCGCTGATACAGGACCCCACAGATACGCAGTATTTT. Based on the CDR3 plus reference TRBV18 and TRBJ2-3, the full variable domain is NAGVMQNPRHLVRRRGQEARLRCSPMKGHSHVYWYRQLPEEGLKFMVYLQKENIIDESGMPKERFSAEFPKEGPSILRIQQVVRGDSAAYFCASSQAVSLIQDPTDTQYFGPGTRLTVL.

This clone showed up just a few times. The chain is built from TRBV19 and TRBJ2-3, with 7 positions matching TRBD2. Germline trimming cut 1 base from V and 2 bases from J; bases unmatched to any gene: 6. There are 16 residues in the CDR3. The germline V gene has CDR1 LNHDA and CDR2 SQIVND (reference sequence). This CDR3 reads CASSIVGSGNTDTQYF. The CDR3, as DNA: TGTGCCAGTAGTATAGTCGGGAGCGGGAACACAGATACGCAGTATTTT.

This chain uses TRBV30 with TRBJ1-6; D is possibly TRBD1 (6 bases). The CDR3 length is 15 residues. Germline V gene lookup returns CDR1 GTSNPN and CDR2 SVGIG (reference sequence). With 3 bases removed from V and 7 bases from J, the gap between germline ends came to 16 bases. CDR3 nucleotides: TGTGCCTGGAGCCCCCTCACAGGGCCCAATTCACCCCTCCACTTT. As protein: CAWSPLTGPNSPLHF.

This clone has only a few counts. The rearrangement uses TRBV4-2 and TRBJ1-1; D ambiguous. The V gene lost 4 bases and the J gene lost 1 base, with 13 bases spanning the gap. Germline values: CDR1 LGHNA, CDR2 YNFKEQ. The CDR3 is 15 residues long. Here the CDR3 reads CASSPSRGKNTEAFF. The DNA for the CDR3 is TGTGCCAGCAGCCCGAGTCGGGGTAAGAACACTGAAGCTTTCTTT.

Only a few counts were recorded for this clone. The V call is TRBV7-6, the J call TRBJ2-4, with D possibly being TRBD2 (5 bases). This CDR3 spans 13 amino acids. V was cut by 5 bases and J by 8 bases, with 13 bases left in between. Germline-derived CDR1 and CDR2 are SGHVS and FNYEAQ. CDR3 nucleotide sequence: TGTGCCAGCAGCCAGGATCGGGGAGACATTCAGTACTTC. This sequence encodes CASSQDRGDIQYF.

The genes are TRBV11-2 and TRBJ1-2; 10 bases agree with TRBD1. After removal of 1 base from V and 8 bases from J, the junction contained 7 bases not matched to a gene. Germline V lookup: CDR1 SGHAT, CDR2 FQNNGV. The CDR3 is made up of 15 amino acids. As DNA, the CDR3 is TGTGCCAGCAGCTTAGGTCCGACAGGGGGCCGGGGCTACACCTTC. It is translated as CASSLGPTGGRGYTF.

The chain employs TRBV7-2 and TRBJ2-5; 7 positions match TRBD2. V shed 7 bases, J shed 5 bases, and the junction held 10 bases outside the gene matches. The CDR3 consists of 14 residues. CDR1 is SGHTA, CDR2 FQGNSA, per germline. CDR3 protein: CASTIRLADETQYF. The DNA of the CDR3 is TGTGCCAGCACCATAAGACTAGCTGATGAGACCCAGTACTTC.

This chain connects TRBV11-2 to TRBJ2-7; 7 nucleotides agree with TRBD2. Looked up from germline, CDR1 is SGHAT and CDR2 is FQNNGV. With 6 bases clipped from V and 0 bases from J, the junction kept 5 bases outside the gene matches. The CDR3 extends over 14 amino acids. The CDR3 loop is CASRRDYSSYEQYF. The CDR3 bases are TGTGCCAGCAGGCGGGACTACAGCTCCTACGAGCAGTACTTC.

The CDR3 DNA reads TGTGCCAGCAGCCAGTTAACCGGGACTACCTACGAGCAGTACTTC. It translates to CASSQLTGTTYEQYF. The J gene is TRBJ2-7, the V gene TRBV14; 7 nucleotides agree with TRBD2. The CDR3 spans 15 residues. Trimming took 3 bases from V and 2 from J; bases not matched to a gene: 7. CDR1 is SGHDN, CDR2 FVKESK, per germline.